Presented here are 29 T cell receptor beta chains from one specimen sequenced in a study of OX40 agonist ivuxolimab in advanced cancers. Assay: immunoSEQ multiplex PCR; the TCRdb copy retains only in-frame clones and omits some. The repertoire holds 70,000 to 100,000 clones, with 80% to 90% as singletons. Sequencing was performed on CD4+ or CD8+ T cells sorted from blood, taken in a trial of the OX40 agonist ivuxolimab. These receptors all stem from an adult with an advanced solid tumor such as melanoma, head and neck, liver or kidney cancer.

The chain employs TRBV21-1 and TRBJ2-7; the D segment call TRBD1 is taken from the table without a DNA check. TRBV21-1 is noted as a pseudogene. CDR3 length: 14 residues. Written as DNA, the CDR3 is TGTGCCAGCAGCAACCGGGACAGTTCCTACGAGCAGTACTTC. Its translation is CASSNRDSSYEQYF.

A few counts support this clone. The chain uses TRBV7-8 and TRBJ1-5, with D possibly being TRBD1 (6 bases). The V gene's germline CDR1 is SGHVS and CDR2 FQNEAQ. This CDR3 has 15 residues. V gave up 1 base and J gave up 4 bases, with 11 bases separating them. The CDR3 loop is CASSLVGGGNQPQHF. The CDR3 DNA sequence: TGTGCCAGCAGCTTAGTCGGAGGGGGGAATCAGCCCCAGCATTTT.

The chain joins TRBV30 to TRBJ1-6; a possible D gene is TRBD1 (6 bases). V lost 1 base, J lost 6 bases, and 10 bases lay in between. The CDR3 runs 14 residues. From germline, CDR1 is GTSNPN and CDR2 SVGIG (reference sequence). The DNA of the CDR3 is TGTGCCTGGAGTGATATACAGGGTAATTCACCCCTCCACTTT. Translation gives CAWSDIQGNSPLHF.

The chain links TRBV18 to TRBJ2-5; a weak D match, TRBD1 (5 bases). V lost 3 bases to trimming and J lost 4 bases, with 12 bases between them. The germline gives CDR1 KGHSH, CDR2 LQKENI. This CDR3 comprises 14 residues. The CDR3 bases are TGTGCCAGCTCACCGACGGAAAGGGGAGAGACCCAGTACTTC. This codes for CASSPTERGETQYF.

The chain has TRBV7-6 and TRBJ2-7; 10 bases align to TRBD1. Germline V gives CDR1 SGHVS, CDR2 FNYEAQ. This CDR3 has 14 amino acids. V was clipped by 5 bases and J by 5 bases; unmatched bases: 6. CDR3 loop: CASSPQTGGHEQYF. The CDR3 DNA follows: TGTGCCAGCAGCCCTCAGACAGGGGGCCACGAGCAGTACTTC.

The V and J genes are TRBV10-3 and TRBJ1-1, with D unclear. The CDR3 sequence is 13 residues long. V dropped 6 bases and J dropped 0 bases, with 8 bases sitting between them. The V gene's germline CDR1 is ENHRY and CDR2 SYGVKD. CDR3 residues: CAIRDKVNTEAFF. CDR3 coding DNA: TGTGCCATCAGGGATAAGGTGAACACTGAAGCTTTCTTT.

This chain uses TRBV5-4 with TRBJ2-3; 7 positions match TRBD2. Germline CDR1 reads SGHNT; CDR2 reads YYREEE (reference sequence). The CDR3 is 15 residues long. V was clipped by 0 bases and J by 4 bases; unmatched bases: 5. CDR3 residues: CASSLASRGADTQYF. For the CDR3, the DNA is TGTGCCAGCAGCTTGGCATCTCGGGGGGCAGATACGCAGTATTTT.

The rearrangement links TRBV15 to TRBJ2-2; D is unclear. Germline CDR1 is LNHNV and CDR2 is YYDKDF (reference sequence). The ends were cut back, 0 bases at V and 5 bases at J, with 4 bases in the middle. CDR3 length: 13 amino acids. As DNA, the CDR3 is TGTGCCACCAGCAGAGATAGGACCGGGGAGCTGTTTTTT. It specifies CATSRDRTGELFF.

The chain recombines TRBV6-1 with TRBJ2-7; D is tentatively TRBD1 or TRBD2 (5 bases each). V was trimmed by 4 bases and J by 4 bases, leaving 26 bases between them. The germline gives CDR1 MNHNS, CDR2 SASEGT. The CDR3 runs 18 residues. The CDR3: CASSGPNWGRGDPYEQYF. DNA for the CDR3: TGTGCCAGCAGTGGACCGAATTGGGGCCGGGGAGACCCTTACGAGCAGTACTTC.

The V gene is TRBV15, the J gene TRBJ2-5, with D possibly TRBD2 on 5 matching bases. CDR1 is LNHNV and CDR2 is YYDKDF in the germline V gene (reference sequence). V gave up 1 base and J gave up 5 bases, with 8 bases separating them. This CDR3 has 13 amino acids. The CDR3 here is CATSRGRRETQYF. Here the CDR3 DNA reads TGTGCCACCAGCAGAGGCCGGAGGGAGACCCAGTACTTC.

The CDR3 DNA follows: TGTGCCAGCAGTGCCTTTTCCGACAACCCCACAGATACGCAGTATTTT. Translating gives CASSAFSDNPTDTQYF. The chain links TRBV6-4 to TRBJ2-3; D call uncertain. The CDR3 length is 16 residues. Germline V gene lookup returns CDR1 MRHNA and CDR2 SNTAGT. Trimming cost V 4 bases and J 2 bases, with 16 bases left between them.

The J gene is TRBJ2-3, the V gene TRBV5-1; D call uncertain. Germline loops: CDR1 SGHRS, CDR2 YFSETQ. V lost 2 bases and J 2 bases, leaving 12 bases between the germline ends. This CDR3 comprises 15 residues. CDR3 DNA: TGCGCCAGCAGCTTTGATGTAGGAGTCACAGATACGCAGTATTTT. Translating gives CASSFDVGVTDTQYF. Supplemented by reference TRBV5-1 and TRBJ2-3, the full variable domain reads KAGVTQTPRYLIKTRGQQVTLSCSPISGHRSVSWYQQTPGQGLQFLFEYFSETQRNKGNFPGRFSGRQFSNSRSEMNVSTLELGDSALYLCASSFDVGVTDTQYFGPGTRLTVL.

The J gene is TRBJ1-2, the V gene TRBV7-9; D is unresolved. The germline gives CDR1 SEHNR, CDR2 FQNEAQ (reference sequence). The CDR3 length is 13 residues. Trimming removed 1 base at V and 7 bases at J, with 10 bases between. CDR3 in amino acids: CASSLEGRGGYTF. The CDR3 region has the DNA TGTGCCAGCAGCTTAGAAGGGCGAGGTGGCTACACCTTC.

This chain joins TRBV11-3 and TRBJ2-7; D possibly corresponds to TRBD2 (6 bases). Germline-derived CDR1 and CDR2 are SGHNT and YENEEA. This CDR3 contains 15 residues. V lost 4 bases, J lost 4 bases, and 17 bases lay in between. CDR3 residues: CASSSGLAGRYEQYF. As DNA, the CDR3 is TGTGCCAGCAGCTCCGGACTTGCGGGGAGGTACGAGCAGTACTTC.

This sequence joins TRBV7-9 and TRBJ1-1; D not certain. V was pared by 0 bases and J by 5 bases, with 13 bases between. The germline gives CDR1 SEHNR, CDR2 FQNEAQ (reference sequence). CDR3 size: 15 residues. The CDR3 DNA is TGTGCCAGCAGCTTAGCGTGGGGTGAGAGTACTGAAGCTTTCTTT. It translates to CASSLAWGESTEAFF.

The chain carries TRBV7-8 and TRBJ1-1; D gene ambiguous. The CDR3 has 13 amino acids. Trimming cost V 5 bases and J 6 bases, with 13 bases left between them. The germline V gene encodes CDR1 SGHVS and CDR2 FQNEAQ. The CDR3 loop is CASSQYKMAEAFF. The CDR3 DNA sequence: TGTGCCAGCAGCCAGTACAAGATGGCTGAAGCTTTCTTT.

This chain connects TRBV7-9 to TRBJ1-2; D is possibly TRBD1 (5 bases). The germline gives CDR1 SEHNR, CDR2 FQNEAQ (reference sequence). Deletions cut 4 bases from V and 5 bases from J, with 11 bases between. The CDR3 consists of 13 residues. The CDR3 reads CASSSGRSYGYTF. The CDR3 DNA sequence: TGTGCCAGCAGCTCGGGACGAAGTTATGGCTACACCTTC.

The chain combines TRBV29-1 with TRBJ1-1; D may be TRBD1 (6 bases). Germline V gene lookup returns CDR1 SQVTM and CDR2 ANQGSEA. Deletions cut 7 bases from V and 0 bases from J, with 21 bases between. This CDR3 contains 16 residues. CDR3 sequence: CSALAEGGRMNTEAFF. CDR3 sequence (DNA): TGCAGCGCCCTCGCGGAGGGGGGACGGATGAACACTGAAGCTTTCTTT.

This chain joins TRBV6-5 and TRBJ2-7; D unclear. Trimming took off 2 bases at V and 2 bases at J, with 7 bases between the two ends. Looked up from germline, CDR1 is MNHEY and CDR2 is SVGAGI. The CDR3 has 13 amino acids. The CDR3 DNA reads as TGTGCCAGCAGTTACCGCAGAACCTACGAGCAGTACTTC. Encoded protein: CASSYRRTYEQYF.

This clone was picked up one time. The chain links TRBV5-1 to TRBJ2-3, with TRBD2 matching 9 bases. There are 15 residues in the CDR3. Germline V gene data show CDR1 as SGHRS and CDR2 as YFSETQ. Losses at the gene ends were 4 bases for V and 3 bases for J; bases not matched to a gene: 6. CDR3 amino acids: CASSLVAGVTDTQYF. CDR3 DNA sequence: TGCGCCAGCAGCCTAGTAGCGGGAGTAACAGATACGCAGTATTTT.

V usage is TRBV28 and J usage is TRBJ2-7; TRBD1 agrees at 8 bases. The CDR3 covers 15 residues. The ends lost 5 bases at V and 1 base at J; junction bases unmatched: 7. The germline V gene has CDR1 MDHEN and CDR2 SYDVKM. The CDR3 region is CASSHSRDRSYEQYF. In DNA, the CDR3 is TGTGCCAGCAGTCATTCCCGGGACAGGTCCTACGAGCAGTACTTC.

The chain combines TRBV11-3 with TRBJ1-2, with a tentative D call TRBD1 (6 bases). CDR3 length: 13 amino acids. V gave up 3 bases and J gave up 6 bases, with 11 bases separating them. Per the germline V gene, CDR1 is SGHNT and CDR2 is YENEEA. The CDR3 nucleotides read TGTGCCAGCAGCTTCGGGGGGCAGAATGGCTACACCTTC. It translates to CASSFGGQNGYTF.

The CDR3 coding sequence is TGTGCCAGCAGCCAAGTTACTAGCGGGAGTAGAGATACGCAGTATTTT. It is translated as CASSQVTSGSRDTQYF. The gene calls are TRBV14 and TRBJ2-3; TRBD2 agrees at 11 bases. This CDR3 is 16 amino acids long. Unmatched junction bases numbered 5, after V lost 1 base and J lost 5 bases. From germline, CDR1 is SGHDN and CDR2 FVKESK.

DNA of the CDR3: TGTGCCAGTAAGAGGACGGCCTCTAACTATGGCTACACCTTC. Translating it yields CASKRTASNYGYTF. The chain has TRBV19 and TRBJ1-2, with no clear D. Germline CDR1 LNHDA, CDR2 SQIVND (reference sequence). The V gene lost 7 bases and the J gene lost 0 bases, with 12 bases spanning the gap. The CDR3 is made up of 14 amino acids.

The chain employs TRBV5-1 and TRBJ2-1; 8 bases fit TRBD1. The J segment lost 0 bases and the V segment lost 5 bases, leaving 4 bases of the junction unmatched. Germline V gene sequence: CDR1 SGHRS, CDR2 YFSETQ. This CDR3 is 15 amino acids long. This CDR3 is CASRTGTGSYNEQFF. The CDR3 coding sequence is TGCGCCAGCAGAACAGGGACAGGCTCCTACAATGAGCAGTTCTTC.

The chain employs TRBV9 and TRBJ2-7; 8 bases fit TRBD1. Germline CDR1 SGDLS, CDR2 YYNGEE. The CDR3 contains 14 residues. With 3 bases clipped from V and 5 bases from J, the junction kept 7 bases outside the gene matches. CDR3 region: CASSAKRQGNEQYF. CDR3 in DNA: TGTGCCAGCAGCGCGAAGAGACAGGGGAACGAGCAGTACTTC.

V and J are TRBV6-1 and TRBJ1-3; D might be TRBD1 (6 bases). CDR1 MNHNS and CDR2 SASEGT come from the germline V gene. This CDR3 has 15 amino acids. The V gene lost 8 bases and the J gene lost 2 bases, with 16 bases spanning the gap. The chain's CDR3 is CASRPQGGTGNTIYF. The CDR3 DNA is TGTGCCAGCCGCCCACAGGGTGGGACTGGAAACACCATATATTTT.

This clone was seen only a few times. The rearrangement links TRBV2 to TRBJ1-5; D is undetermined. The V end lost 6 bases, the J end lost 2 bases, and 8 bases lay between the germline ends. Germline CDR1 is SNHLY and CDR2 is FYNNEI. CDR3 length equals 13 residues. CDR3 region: CASSKEGNQPQHF. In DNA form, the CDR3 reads TGTGCCAGCAGCAAGGAGGGCAATCAGCCCCAGCATTTT.

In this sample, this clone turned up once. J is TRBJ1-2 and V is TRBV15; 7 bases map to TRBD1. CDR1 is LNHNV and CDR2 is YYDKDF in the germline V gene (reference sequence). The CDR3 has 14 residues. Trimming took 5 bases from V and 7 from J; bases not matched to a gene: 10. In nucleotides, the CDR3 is TGTGCCACCAGCTCCCGACAGGGAGAGGTTGGCTACACCTTC. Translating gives CATSSRQGEVGYTF.